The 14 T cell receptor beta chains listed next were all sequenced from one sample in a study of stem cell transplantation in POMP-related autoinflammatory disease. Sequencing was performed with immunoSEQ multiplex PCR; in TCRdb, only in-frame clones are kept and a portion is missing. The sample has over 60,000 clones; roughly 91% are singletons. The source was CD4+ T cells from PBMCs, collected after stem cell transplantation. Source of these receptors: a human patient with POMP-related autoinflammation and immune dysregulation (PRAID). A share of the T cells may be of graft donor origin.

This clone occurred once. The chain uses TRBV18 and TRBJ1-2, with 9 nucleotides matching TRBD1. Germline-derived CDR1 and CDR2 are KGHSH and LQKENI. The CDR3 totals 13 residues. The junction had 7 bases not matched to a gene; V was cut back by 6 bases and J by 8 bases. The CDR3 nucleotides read TGTGCCAGCTCGCCGGGACAGGGAGGGGGCTACACCTTC. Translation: CASSPGQGGGYTF.

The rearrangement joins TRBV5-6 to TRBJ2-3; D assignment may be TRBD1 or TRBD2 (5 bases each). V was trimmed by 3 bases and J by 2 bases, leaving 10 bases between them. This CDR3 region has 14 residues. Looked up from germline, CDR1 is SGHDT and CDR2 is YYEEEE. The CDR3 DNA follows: TGTGCCAGCAGCTGGGGACGCAACACAGATACGCAGTATTTT. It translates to CASSWGRNTDTQYF.

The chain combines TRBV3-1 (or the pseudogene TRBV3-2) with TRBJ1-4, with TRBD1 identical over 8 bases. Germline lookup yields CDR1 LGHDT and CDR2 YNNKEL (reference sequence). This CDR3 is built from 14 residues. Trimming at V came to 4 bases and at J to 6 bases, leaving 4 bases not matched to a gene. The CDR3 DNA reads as TGTGCCAGCAGCCGCAGGGGGCCCGATGAAAAACTGTTTTTT. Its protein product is CASSRRGPDEKLFF.

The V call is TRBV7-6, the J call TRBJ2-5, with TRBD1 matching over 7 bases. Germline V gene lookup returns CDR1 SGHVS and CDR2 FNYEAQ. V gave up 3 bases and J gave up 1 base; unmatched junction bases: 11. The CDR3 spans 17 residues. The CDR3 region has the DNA TGTGCCAGCAGCTTGGCCCCCCGGGACAGCCCCCAAGAGACCCAGTACTTC. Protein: CASSLAPRDSPQETQYF.

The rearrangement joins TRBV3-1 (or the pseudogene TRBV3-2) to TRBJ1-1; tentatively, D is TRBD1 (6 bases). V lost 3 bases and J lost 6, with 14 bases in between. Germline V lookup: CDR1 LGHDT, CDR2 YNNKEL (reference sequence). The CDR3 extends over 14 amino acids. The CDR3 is CASSHLSGDAEAFF. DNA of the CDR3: TGTGCCAGCAGCCACCTGTCAGGGGATGCTGAAGCTTTCTTT.

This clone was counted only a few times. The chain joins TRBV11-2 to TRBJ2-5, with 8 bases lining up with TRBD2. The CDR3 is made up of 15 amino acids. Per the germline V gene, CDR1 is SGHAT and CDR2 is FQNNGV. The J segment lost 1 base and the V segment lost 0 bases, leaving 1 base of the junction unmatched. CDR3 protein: CASSLERGGQETQYF. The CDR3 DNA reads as TGTGCCAGCAGCTTAGAACGGGGGGGCCAAGAGACCCAGTACTTC.

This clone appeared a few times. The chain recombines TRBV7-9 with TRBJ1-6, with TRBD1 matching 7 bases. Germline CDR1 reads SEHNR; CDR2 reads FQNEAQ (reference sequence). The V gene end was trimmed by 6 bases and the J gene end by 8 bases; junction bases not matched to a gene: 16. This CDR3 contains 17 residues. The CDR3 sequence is CASSTGQAPIVHSPLHF. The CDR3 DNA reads TGTGCCAGCAGTACTGGACAGGCGCCTATCGTACATTCACCCCTCCACTTT.

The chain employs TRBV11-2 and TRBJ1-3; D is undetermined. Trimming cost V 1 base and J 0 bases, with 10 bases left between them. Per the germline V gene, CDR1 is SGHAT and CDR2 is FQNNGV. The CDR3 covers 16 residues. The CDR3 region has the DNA TGTGCCAGCAGCTTAGCGGACGGCAGCTCTGGAAACACCATATATTTT. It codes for CASSLADGSSGNTIYF.

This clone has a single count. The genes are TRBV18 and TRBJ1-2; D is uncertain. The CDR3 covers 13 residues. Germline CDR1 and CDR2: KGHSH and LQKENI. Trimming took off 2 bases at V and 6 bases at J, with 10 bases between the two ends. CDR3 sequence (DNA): TGTGCCAGCTCACCAGAGGTCCGGAATGGCTACACCTTC. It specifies CASSPEVRNGYTF.

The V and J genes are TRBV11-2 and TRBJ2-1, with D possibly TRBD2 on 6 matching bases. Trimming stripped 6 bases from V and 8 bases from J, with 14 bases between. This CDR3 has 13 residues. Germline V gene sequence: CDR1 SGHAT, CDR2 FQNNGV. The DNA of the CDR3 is TGTGCCAGCAGTTCGGGACTGCTTCATGAGCAGTTCTTC. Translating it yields CASSSGLLHEQFF.

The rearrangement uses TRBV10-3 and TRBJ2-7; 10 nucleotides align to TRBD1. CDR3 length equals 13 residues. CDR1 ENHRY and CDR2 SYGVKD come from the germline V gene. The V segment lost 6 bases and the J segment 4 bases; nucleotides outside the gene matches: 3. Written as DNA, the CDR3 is TGTGCCATCAGCCCGGGACAGGGGTACGAGCAGTACGTC. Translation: CAISPGQGYEQYV.

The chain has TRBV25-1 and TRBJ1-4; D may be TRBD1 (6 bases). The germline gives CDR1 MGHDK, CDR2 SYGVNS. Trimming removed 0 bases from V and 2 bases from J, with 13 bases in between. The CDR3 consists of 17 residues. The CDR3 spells CASSEYGRGFTNEKLFF. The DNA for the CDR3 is TGTGCCAGCAGTGAATATGGGAGGGGGTTCACTAATGAAAAACTGTTTTTT.

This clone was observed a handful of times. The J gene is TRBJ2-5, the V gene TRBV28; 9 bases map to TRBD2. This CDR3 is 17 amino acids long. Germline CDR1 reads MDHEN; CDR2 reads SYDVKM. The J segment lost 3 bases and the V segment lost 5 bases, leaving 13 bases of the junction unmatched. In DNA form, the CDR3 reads TGTGCCAGCAGTCCATGGCTTAGCGGGAGAGAAAAAGAGACCCAGTACTTC. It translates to CASSPWLSGREKETQYF.

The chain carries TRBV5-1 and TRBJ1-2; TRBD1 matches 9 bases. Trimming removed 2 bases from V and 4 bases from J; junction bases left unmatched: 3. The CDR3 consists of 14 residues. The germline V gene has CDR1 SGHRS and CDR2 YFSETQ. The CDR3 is CASSFTGGVYGYTF. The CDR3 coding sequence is TGCGCCAGCAGCTTCACAGGGGGCGTCTATGGCTACACCTTC. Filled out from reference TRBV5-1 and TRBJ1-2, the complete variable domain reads KAGVTQTPRYLIKTRGQQVTLSCSPISGHRSVSWYQQTPGQGLQFLFEYFSETQRNKGNFPGRFSGRQFSNSRSEMNVSTLELGDSALYLCASSFTGGVYGYTFGSGTRLTVV.